This TCR beta chain was retrieved from a study of CD8 T cells in Susac syndrome. After extraction with the RNeasy kit, roughly 0.5 to 1 ug of the RNA was reverse transcribed using random hexamers. TCRdb processed the immunoSEQ multiplex PCR reads anew with MiXCR; each CDR3 protein has one entry. The sample has over 130,000 distinct CDR3 sequences; roughly 96% are singletons. The V gene's germline CDR1 is KGHSH and CDR2 LQKENI. Between the trimmed V and J ends, which lost 2 bases and 7 bases, there was a span of 12 bases. The CDR3 has 13 residues. This chain uses TRBV18 with TRBJ2-7; D remains ambiguous. The material sequenced was CD4+ T cells from PBMCs. This receptor was identified in a human donor with multiple sclerosis. The CDR3 sequence: CASSPNTAREQYF. CDR3 sequence (DNA): TGTGCCAGCTCACCAAACACCGCGAGGGAGCAGTACTTC.